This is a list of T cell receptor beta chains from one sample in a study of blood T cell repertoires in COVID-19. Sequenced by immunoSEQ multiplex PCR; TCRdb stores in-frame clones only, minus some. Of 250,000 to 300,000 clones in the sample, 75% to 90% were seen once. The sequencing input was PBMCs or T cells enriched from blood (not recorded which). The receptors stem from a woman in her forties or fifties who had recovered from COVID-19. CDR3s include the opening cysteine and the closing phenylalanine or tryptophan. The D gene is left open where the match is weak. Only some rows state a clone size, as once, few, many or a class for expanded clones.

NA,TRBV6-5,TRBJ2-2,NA,TGTGCCAGCAGAGGCCTAGCGACGAACACCGGGGAGCTGTTTTTT,CASRGLATNTGELFF
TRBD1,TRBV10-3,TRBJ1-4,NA,TGTGCCACTACAGGGGGTGGTAATGAAAAACTGTTTTTT,CATTGGGNEKLFF
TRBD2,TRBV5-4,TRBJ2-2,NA,TGTGCCAGCAGCTTGGGGCTAGCGGGAGCGAACACCGGGGAGCTGTTTTTT,CASSLGLAGANTGELFF
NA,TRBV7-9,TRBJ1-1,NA,TGTGCCAGCACCCTGAGCGGGGGGCGTACTGAAGCTTTCTTT,CASTLSGGRTEAFF
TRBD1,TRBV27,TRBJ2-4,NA,TGTGCCAGCAGTTTACGGGGACAGGGACAAAACATTCAGTACTTC,CASSLRGQGQNIQYF
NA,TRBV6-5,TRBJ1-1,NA,TGTGCCAGCCAACACGTTGGGGGGGTAGTTACTGAAGCTTTCTTT,CASQHVGGVVTEAFF
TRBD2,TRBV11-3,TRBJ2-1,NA,TGTGCCAGCAGCTTACGGCTCGGGAGGGACCCAAGGTCAGAGCAGTTCTTC,CASSLRLGRDPRSEQFF
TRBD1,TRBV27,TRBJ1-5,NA,TGTGCCAGCAGTTTAGCCCGGACAGGGCCTAATCAGCCCCAGCATTTT,CASSLARTGPNQPQHF
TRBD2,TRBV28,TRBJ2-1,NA,TGTGCCAGCAGTTTATCGGGAGGGCCTAAGTTCTTC,CASSLSGGPKFF
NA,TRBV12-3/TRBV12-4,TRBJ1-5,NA,TGTGCCAGCAGTTTGGTTGGACCGGAGGCCCAGCATTTT,CASSLVGPEAQHF
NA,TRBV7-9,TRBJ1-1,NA,TGTGCCAGCAGCTACAGGGAGGAAGCTTTCTTT,CASSYREEAFF
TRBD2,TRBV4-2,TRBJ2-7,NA,TGTGCCAGCAGCCAAGATTGGACTAGCGGGAGCTACGAGCAGTACTTC,CASSQDWTSGSYEQYF
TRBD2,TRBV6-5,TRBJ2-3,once,TGTGCCAGCAGACAAAATAGCGGGACCACAGATACGCAGTATTTT,CASRQNSGTTDTQYF
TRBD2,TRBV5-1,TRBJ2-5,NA,TGCGCCAGCAGCAGGGCCGGGGGGACTGGAGAGACCCAGTACTTC,CASSRAGGTGETQYF
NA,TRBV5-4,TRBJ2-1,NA,TGTGCCAGCAGCTCGGGACAATTCACCTACAATGAGCAGTTCTTC,CASSSGQFTYNEQFF
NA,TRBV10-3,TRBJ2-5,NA,TGTGCCATCAGTGTTGTGGGAGGGGGATTGGAGACCCAGTACTTC,CAISVVGGGLETQYF
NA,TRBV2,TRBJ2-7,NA,TGTGCCAGCTATAACACCCAGGACACCTCCTTGCGCGAGCAGTACTTC,CASYNTQDTSLREQYF
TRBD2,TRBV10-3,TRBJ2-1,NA,TGTGCCATCAGTGAGTCTCCAGCGGGAGCTTTGGTGGACAATGAGCAGTTCTTC,CAISESPAGALVDNEQFF
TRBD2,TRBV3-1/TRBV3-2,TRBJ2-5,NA,TGTGCCAGCAGCCAAGACGACGTAGCGGGAGAAGAGACCCAGTACTTC,CASSQDDVAGEETQYF
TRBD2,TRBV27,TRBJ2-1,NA,TGTGCCAGCAGTTTAGGTTGGTCTAGCGGGGCGCCGTTCTTC,CASSLGWSSGAPFF
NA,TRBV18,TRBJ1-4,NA,TGTGCCAGCTCACTTTTCACAGGGAGCGATGAAAAACTGTTTTTT,CASSLFTGSDEKLFF
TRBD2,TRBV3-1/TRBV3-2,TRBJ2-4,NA,TGTGCCAGCAGTCAAACTAGCGGGAGTGACATTCAGTACTTC,CASSQTSGSDIQYF
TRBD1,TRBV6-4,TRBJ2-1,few,TGTGCCAGCAGTGACGGAACAGGGGGTGTCAATGAGCAGTTCTTC,CASSDGTGGVNEQFF
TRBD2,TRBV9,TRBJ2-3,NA,TGTGCCAGCAGCGGCCGGGACTACACAAACACAGATACGCAGTATTTT,CASSGRDYTNTDTQYF
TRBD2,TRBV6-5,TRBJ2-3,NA,TGTGCCAGCAGTCAGAATAGCGGGGGGTGGGATACGCAGTATTTT,CASSQNSGGWDTQYF
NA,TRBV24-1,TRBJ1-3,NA,TGTGCCACCAGTGATAGCAGGGGATCTGGAAACACCATATATTTT,CATSDSRGSGNTIYF
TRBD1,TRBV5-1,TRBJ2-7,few,TGCGCCAGCAGCTTAGACGGGACAGTTTCCTACGAGCAGTACTTC,CASSLDGTVSYEQYF
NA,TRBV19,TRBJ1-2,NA,TGTGCCAGTAGTATCGGCGGGGGCGGTAACTATGGCTACACCTTC,CASSIGGGGNYGYTF
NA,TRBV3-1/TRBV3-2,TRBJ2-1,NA,TGTGCCAGCAGCCAAGGCGGGGGCCTGGGTGGGTCTGAGCAGTTCTTC,CASSQGGGLGGSEQFF
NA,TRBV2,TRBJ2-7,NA,TGTGCCAGCAGTTATCAGGACAAATACGAGCAGTACTTC,CASSYQDKYEQYF